The T cell receptor beta chain described here comes from a study of cytotoxic CD8 clonotypes in ibrutinib-treated CLL. The ends were cut back, 5 bases at V and 0 bases at J, with 15 bases in the middle. The CDR3 is 16 amino acids. Germline V gives CDR1 SGHTA, CDR2 FQGNSA. The protocol was immunoSEQ multiplex PCR, while the TCRdb copy is restricted to in-frame clones and leaves out a portion. The top ten clones hold 3.3% of a sample with about 130,000 clones, about 85% of them seen once. For this clone: Its antigen is currently unknown.

General study results and limits: The study found public clonotypes uncommon, contracting or stable on treatment. Clonality showed a rise at ibrutinib response that reversed toward baseline at progression.

The sequences come from PBMCs, collected after 24 months of ibrutinib treatment. The receptor was isolated from a human donor with chronic lymphocytic leukemia. The J gene is TRBJ2-3, the V gene TRBV7-2; no definite D call. The CDR3 bases are TGTGCCAGCAGCCGCGCTAACACCCCTAGCACAGATACGCAGTATTTT. Translation: CASSRANTPSTDTQYF.